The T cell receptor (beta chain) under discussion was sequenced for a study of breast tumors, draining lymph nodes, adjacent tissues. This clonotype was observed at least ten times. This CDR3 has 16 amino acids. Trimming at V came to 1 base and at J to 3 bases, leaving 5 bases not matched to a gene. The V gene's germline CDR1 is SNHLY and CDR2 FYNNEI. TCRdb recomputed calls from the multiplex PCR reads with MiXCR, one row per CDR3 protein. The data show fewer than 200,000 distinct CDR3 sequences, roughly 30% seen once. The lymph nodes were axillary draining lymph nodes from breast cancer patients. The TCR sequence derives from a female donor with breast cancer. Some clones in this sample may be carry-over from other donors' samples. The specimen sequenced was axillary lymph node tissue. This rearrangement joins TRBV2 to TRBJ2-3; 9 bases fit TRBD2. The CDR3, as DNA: TGTGCCAGCAGTGAAGGGTTAGCGGGAGAGACAGATACGCAGTATTTT. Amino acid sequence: CASSEGLAGETDTQYF.